Listed below are T cell receptor beta chains from one sample, sequenced in a study of CD8 T cells in ankylosing spondylitis. TCRdb re-analysed the 5' RACE reads in MiXCR, keeping a single row per CDR3 protein. The table records some 120,000 distinct CDR3 sequences, 6% to 8.5% of them present only once. Sequenced input: blood, either unsorted or a sorted T cell fraction (not recorded which). These receptors all come from a male donor with ankylosing spondylitis or in good health (not recorded which). Each CDR3 is given without its conserved first and last residue. Not all rows give a size; the values are once, few, many and, for expanded clones, a class.

ASIGQGVGEKLF | TRBJ1-4 | many | 12 | TRBV19
ASSFGQFMNTQY | TRBJ2-3 | many | 12 | TRBV7-2
SARDFSIYNEQF | TRBJ2-1 | many | 12 | TRBV20-1
ASSLDSSGTDTQY | TRBJ2-3 | many | 13 | TRBV7-9
ASSIDSGNTEAF | TRBJ1-1 | many | 12 | TRBV5-1
ASSLGTNQPQH | TRBJ1-5 | many | 11 | TRBV27
ASSRGPNTGELF | TRBJ2-2 | - | 12 | TRBV7-2
ASTRTGDFEKLF | TRBJ1-4 | many | 12 | TRBV12-3/TRBV12-4
ATRDGNYEQY | TRBJ2-7 | many | 10 | TRBV7-8
ASSLAADSGGETQY | TRBJ2-5 | many | 14 | TRBV5-1